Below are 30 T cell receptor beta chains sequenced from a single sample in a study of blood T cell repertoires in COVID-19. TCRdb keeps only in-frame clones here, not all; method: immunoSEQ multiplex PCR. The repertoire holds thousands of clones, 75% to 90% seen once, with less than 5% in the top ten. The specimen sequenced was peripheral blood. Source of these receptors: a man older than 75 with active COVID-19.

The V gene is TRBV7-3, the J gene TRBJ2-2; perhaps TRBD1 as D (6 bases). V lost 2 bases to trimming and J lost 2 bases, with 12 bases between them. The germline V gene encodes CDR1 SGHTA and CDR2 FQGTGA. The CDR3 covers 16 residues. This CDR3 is CASSLLGTTNTGELFF. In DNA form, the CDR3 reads TGTGCCAGCAGCTTACTGGGGACAACTAACACCGGGGAGCTGTTTTTT. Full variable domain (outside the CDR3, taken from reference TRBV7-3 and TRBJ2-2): GAGVSQTPSNKVTEKGKYVELRCDPISGHTALYWYRQSLGQGPEFLIYFQGTGAADDSGLPNDRFFAVRPEGSVSTLKIQRTERGDSAVYLCASSLLGTTNTGELFFGEGSRLTVL.

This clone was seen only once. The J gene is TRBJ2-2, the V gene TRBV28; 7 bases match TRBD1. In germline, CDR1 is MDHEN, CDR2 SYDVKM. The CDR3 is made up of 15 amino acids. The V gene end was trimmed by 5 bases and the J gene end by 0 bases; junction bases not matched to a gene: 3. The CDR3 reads CASSGDRPNTGELFF. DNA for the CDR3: TGTGCCAGCAGTGGGGACAGACCGAACACCGGGGAGCTGTTTTTT.

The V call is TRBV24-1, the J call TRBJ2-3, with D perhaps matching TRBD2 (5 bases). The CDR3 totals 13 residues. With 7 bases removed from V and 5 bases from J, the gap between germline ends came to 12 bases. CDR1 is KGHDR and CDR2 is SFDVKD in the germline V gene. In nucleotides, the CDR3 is TGTGCCACCAGAGCGGCAATAGGAGATACGCAGTATTTT. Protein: CATRAAIGDTQYF.

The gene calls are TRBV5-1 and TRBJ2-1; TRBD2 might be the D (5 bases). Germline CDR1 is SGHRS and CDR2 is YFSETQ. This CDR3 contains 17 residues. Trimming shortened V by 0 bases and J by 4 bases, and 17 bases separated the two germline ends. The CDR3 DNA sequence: TGCGCCAGCAGCTTGGCGAGGGCAGGTCTAACATACAATGAGCAGTTCTTC. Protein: CASSLARAGLTYNEQFF.

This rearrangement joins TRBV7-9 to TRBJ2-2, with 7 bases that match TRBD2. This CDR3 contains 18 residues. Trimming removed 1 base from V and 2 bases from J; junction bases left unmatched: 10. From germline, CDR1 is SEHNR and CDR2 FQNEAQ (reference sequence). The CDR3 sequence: CASSLDLFSGFNTGELFF. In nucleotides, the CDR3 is TGTGCCAGCAGCTTAGATCTGTTTAGCGGGTTTAACACCGGGGAGCTGTTTTTT.

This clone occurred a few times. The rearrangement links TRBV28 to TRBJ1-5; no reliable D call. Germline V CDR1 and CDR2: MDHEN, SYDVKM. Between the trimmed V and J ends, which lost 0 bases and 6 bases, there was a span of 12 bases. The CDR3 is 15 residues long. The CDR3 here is CASSLWGRMGQPQHF. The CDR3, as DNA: TGTGCCAGCAGTTTATGGGGCCGAATGGGTCAGCCCCAGCATTTT.

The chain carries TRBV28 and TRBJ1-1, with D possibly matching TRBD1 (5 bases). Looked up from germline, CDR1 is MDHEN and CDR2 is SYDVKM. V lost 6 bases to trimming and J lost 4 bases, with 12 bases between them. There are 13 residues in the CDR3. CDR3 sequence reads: CASRGGRGTEAFF. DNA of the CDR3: TGTGCCAGCAGGGGGGGAAGGGGCACTGAAGCTTTCTTT.

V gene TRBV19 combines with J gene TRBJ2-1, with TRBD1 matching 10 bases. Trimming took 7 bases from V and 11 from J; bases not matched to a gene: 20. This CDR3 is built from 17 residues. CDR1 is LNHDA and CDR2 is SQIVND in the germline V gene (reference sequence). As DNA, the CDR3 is TGTGCCAGTACCCCGGGACAGGGGCTCAAGCATATCATAAAGCAGTTCTTC. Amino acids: CASTPGQGLKHIIKQFF.

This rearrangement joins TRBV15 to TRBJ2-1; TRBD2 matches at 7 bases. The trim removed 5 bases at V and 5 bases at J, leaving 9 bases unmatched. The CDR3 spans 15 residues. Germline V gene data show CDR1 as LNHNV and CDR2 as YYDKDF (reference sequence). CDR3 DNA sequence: TGTGCCACCAGCTACCCAGGGACTACTAACAATGAGCAGTTCTTC. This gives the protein CATSYPGTTNNEQFF.

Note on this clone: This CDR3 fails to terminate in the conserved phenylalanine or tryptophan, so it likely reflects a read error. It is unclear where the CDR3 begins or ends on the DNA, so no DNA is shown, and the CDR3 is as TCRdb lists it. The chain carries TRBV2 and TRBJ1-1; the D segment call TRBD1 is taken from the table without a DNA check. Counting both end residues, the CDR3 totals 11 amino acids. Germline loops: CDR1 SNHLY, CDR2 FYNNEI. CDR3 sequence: CASSSDRVHFL.

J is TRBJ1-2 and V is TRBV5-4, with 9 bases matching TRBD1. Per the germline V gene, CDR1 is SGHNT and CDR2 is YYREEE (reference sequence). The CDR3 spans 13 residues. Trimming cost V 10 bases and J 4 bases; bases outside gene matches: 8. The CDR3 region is CAGRTGEGYGYTF. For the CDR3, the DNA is TGTGCCGGAAGGACAGGGGAAGGCTATGGCTACACCTTC. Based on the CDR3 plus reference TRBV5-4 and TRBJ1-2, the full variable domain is ETGVTQSPTHLIKTRGQQVTLRCSSQSGHNTVSWYQQALGQGPQFIFQYYREEENGRGNFPPRFSGLQFPNYSSELNVNALELDDSALYLCAGRTGEGYGYTFGSGTRLTVV.

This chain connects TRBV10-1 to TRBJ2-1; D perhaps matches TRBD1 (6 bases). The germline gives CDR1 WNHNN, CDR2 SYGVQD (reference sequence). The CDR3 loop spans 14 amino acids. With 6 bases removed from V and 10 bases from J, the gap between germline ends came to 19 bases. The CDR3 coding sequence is TGCGCCAGCAGCCAGGTGGGGGCCCTCAGGGAGCAGTTCTTC. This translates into CASSQVGALREQFF.

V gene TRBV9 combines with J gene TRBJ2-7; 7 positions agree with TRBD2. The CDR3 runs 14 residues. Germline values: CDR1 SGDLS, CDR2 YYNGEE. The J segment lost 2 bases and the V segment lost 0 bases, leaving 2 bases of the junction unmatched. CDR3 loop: CASSVGGRAYEQYF. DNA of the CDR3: TGTGCCAGCAGCGTAGGTGGGAGGGCCTACGAGCAGTACTTC.

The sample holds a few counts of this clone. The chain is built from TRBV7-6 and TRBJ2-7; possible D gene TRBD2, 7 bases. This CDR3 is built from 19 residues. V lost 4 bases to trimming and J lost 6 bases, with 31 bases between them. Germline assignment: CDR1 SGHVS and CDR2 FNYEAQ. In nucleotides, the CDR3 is TGTGCCAGCAGCTGGCCGGTGGGCAGGGGAGGGGACGGGAGGACCGAGCAGTACTTC. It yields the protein CASSWPVGRGGDGRTEQYF.

The CDR3 DNA reads TGTGCCAGCAGTACAGGACAGGGGGTGGTTCAGCCCCAGCATTTT. This encodes CASSTGQGVVQPQHF. The rearrangement links TRBV28 to TRBJ1-5; 10 bases match TRBD1. The CDR3 spans 15 residues. The germline CDR1 and CDR2 sequences are MDHEN and SYDVKM. Unmatched junction bases numbered 7, after V lost 5 bases and J lost 6 bases.

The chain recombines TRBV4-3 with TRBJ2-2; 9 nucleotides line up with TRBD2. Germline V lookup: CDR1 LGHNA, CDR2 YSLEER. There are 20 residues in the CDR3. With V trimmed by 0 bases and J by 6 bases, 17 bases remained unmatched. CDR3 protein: CASSQEGTLAGPGYAGELFF. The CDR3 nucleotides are TGCGCCAGCAGCCAAGAAGGAACCCTAGCGGGGCCCGGATACGCCGGGGAGCTGTTTTTT.

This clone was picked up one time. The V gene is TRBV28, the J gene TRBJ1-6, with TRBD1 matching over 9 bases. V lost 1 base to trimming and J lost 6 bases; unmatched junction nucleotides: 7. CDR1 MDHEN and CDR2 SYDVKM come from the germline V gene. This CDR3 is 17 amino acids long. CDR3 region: CASSLYPGGQGNSPLHF. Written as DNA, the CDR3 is TGTGCCAGCAGTTTATATCCCGGGGGACAGGGTAATTCACCCCTCCACTTT.

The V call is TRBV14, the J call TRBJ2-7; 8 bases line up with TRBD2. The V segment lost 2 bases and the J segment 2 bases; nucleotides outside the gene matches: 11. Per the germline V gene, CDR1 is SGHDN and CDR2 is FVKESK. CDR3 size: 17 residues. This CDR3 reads CASSQTGTSFPPYEQYF. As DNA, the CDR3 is TGTGCCAGCAGCCAAACCGGGACTAGTTTTCCCCCCTACGAGCAGTACTTC.

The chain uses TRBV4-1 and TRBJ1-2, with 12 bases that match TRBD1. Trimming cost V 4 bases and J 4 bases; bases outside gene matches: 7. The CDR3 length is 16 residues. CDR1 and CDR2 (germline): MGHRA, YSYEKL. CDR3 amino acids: CASSPGTGGRSYGYTF. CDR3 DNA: TGCGCCAGCAGCCCCGGGACAGGGGGCCGTTCCTATGGCTACACCTTC.

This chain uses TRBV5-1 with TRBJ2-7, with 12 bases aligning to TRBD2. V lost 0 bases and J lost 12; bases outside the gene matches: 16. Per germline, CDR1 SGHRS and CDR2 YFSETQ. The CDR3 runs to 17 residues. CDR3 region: CASSLGTSLAGGPPGYF. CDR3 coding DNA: TGCGCCAGCAGCTTGGGGACCTCACTAGCGGGAGGCCCTCCAGGGTACTTC.

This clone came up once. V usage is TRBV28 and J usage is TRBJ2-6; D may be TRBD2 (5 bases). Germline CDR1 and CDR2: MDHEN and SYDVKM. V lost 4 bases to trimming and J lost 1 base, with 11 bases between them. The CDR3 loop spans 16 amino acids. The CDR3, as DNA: TGTGCCAGCAGTTCGGGGATTTGGTCTGGGGCCAACGTCCTGACTTTC. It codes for CASSSGIWSGANVLTF.

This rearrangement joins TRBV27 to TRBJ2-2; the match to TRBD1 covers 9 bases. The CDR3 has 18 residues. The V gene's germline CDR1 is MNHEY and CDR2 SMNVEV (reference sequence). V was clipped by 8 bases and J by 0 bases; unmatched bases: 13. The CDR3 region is CASRDTYRGPANTGELFF. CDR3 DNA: TGTGCCAGCCGAGATACTTACAGGGGGCCTGCGAACACCGGGGAGCTGTTTTTT.

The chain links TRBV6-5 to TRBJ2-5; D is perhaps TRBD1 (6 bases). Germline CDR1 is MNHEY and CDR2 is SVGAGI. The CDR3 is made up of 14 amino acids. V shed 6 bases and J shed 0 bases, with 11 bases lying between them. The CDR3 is CASSLDSDQETQYF. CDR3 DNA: TGTGCCAGCAGCCTGGACAGCGACCAAGAGACCCAGTACTTC.

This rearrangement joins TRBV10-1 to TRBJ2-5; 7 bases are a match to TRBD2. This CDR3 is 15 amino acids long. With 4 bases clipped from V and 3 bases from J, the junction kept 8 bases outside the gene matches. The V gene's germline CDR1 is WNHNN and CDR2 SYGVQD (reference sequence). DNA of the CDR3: TGCGCCAGCAGTGTCTCGGGGGGAAAAGAAGAGACCCAGTACTTC. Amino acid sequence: CASSVSGGKEETQYF.

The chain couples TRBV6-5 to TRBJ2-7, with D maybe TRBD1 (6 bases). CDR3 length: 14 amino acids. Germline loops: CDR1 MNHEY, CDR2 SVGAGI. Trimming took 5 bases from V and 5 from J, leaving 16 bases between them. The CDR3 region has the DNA TGTGCCAGCAGTATCCGGGACACCCCTCACGAGCAGTACTTC. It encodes CASSIRDTPHEQYF.

The CDR3 sequence is CASSSLDRGLSYEQYF. The CDR3 coding sequence is TGTGCCAGCAGTTCACTGGACAGGGGGTTATCCTACGAGCAGTACTTC. V gene TRBV28 combines with J gene TRBJ2-7; TRBD1 matches 10 bases. The CDR3 has 16 amino acids. CDR1 and CDR2 (germline): MDHEN, SYDVKM. V lost 4 bases to trimming and J lost 1 base; unmatched junction nucleotides: 7.

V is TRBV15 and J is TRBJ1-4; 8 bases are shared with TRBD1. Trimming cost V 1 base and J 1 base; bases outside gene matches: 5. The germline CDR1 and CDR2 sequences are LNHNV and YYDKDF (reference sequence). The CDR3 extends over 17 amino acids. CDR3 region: CATSRVGTGGTNEKLFF. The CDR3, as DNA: TGTGCCACCAGCAGAGTCGGAACAGGGGGAACTAATGAAAAACTGTTTTTT.

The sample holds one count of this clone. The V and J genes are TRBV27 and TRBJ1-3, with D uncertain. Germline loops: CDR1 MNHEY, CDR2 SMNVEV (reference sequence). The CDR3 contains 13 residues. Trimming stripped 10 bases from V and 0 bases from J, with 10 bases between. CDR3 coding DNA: TGTGCCAACGTAGCAGACTCTGGAAACACCATATATTTT. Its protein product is CANVADSGNTIYF.

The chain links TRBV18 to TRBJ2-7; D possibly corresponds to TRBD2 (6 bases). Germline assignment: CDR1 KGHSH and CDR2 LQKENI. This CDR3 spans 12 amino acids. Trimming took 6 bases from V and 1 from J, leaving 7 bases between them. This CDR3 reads CASSGTSYEQYF. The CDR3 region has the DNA TGTGCCAGCTCCGGGACTTCCTACGAGCAGTACTTC.

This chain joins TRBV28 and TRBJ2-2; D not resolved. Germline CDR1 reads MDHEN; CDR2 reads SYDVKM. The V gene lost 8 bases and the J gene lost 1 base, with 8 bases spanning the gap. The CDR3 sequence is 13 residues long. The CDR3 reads CASLEMNTGELFF. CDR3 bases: TGTGCCAGCTTAGAGATGAACACCGGGGAGCTGTTTTTT.